What follows are 15 T cell receptor beta chains derived from one specimen sequenced in a study of shared clonotypes between healthy human individuals. Only in-frame clones appear in the TCRdb table, and some are missing; sequencing was by immunoSEQ multiplex PCR. The repertoire includes 850,000 to 1,200,000 clones, 65% to 75% of them detected once, and approximately 1.5% sits in the top ten. Sequencing was done on a sample of memory CD4+ T cells sorted from blood. Stated subset: CD45RA-negative fraction. Every receptor here comes from a man aged 18-30 years in good health.

The CDR3 nucleotides are TGTGCCAGCAGCTTAGCGCAAACAGGAATCGCCGGGGAGCTGTTTTTT. This codes for CASSLAQTGIAGELFF. The genes are TRBV7-9 and TRBJ2-2; D is possibly TRBD1 (5 bases). Germline assignment: CDR1 SEHNR and CDR2 FQNEAQ (reference sequence). The V gene lost 0 bases and the J gene lost 6 bases, with 14 bases spanning the gap. The CDR3 contains 16 residues. The full variable domain, rest sourced from reference TRBV7-9 and TRBJ2-2, is DTGVSQNPRHKITKRGQNVTFRCDPISEHNRLYWYRQTLGQGPEFLTYFQNEAQLEKSRLLSDRFSAERPKGSFSTLEIQRTEQGDSAMYLCASSLAQTGIAGELFFGEGSRLTVL.

V is TRBV4-1 and J is TRBJ2-7, with 7 bases matching TRBD2. Germline V gene lookup returns CDR1 MGHRA and CDR2 YSYEKL. This CDR3 is 16 amino acids long. Losses at the gene ends were 1 base for V and 1 base for J; bases not matched to a gene: 7. The CDR3 DNA follows: TGCGCCAGCAGCCAAGTGGCAACTAGCGTTTCCTACGAGCAGTACTTC. This sequence encodes CASSQVATSVSYEQYF.

The CDR3 DNA reads as TGCGCCAGCGGTTACAGGGGGCGGTACACTGAAGCTTTCTTT. Protein: CASGYRGRYTEAFF. The chain carries TRBV10-2 and TRBJ1-1; 9 bases agree with TRBD1. CDR1 and CDR2 from the germline V gene are WSHSY and SAAADI. There are 14 residues in the CDR3. J was trimmed by 3 bases and V by 8 bases; bases with no gene match: 7.

V usage is TRBV5-1 and J usage is TRBJ2-5; D is perhaps TRBD1 or TRBD2 (5 bases each). Deletions cut 4 bases from V and 4 bases from J, with 17 bases between. This CDR3 contains 15 residues. In germline, CDR1 is SGHRS, CDR2 YFSETQ. The CDR3 region has the DNA TGCGCCAGCAGCCCAGGCCCAGCAGGGAGAGAGACCCAGTACTTC. It yields the protein CASSPGPAGRETQYF.

The V gene is TRBV27, the J gene TRBJ2-7; D possibly corresponds to TRBD2 (5 bases). The germline V gene has CDR1 MNHEY and CDR2 SMNVEV (reference sequence). Trimming took 6 bases from V and 6 from J, leaving 9 bases between them. The CDR3 is 11 amino acids. CDR3 sequence: CASSRGFEQYF. Here the CDR3 DNA reads TGTGCCAGCAGCCGAGGGTTCGAGCAGTACTTC.

The chain uses TRBV5-1 and TRBJ2-7; the D gene is possibly TRBD1 (5 bases). V lost 2 bases and J 3 bases, leaving 9 bases between the germline ends. This CDR3 comprises 13 residues. The germline gives CDR1 SGHRS, CDR2 YFSETQ. The CDR3 loop is CASSFPTDYEQYF. For the CDR3, the DNA is TGCGCCAGCAGCTTCCCGACAGACTACGAGCAGTACTTC.

The V gene is TRBV29-1, the J gene TRBJ2-3, with a possible D match to TRBD2 (6 bases). From germline, CDR1 is SQVTM and CDR2 ANQGSEA. Trimming stripped 7 bases from V and 0 bases from J, with 14 bases between. The CDR3 runs 14 residues. The CDR3 sequence: CSGSWGRSTDTQYF. The CDR3 region has the DNA TGCAGCGGGTCGTGGGGGAGGAGCACAGATACGCAGTATTTT.

A single count supports this clone. The V call is TRBV5-3, the J call TRBJ1-2; D is perhaps TRBD1 (5 bases). TRBV5-3 is identified as an open reading frame with a role that is uncertain. The CDR3 is made up of 15 amino acids. Trimming stripped 0 bases from V and 6 bases from J, with 15 bases between. The CDR3 spells CARSLAKAREHGYTF. CDR3 in DNA: TGTGCCAGAAGCTTGGCAAAGGCCAGGGAGCATGGCTACACCTTC.

This clone has just one count. The chain employs TRBV7-9 and TRBJ2-3; D may be TRBD1 or TRBD2 (5 bases each). This CDR3 is 15 amino acids long. CDR1 is SEHNR and CDR2 is FQNEAQ in the germline V gene (reference sequence). V was shortened by 1 base and J by 5 bases, with 13 bases between the two germline ends. CDR3 coding DNA: TGTGCCAGCAGCTTAGTGGCTACTGGGGGAGATACGCAGTATTTT. Residues: CASSLVATGGDTQYF.

This clone occurred once. The rearrangement uses TRBV30 and TRBJ2-3; D may be TRBD2 (6 bases). Germline V CDR1 and CDR2: GTSNPN, SVGIG (reference sequence). The CDR3 has 15 residues. The V gene lost 6 bases and the J gene lost 0 bases, with 16 bases spanning the gap. The CDR3 nucleotides are TGTGCCTGCACTTGGGCTAGCGCCAGCACAGATACGCAGTATTTT. It is translated as CACTWASASTDTQYF. The full variable domain, rest sourced from reference TRBV30 and TRBJ2-3, is SQTIHQWPATLVQPVGSPLSLECTVEGTSNPNLYWYRQAAGRGLQLLFYSVGIGQISSEVPQNLSASRPQDRQFILSSKKLLLSDSGFYLCACTWASASTDTQYFGPGTRLTVL.

This clone appeared once. This chain joins TRBV7-8 and TRBJ2-2; the match to TRBD2 covers 13 bases. Germline V gene data show CDR1 as SGHVS and CDR2 as FQNEAQ. The ends lost 6 bases at V and 6 bases at J; junction bases unmatched: 4. The CDR3 loop spans 15 amino acids. CDR3 residues: CASRTSGGAAGELFF. CDR3 in DNA: TGTGCCAGCAGAACTAGCGGGGGGGCCGCCGGGGAGCTGTTTTTT.

The rearrangement joins TRBV2 to TRBJ2-5; TRBD1 aligns across 9 bases. The V gene end was trimmed by 8 bases and the J gene end by 5 bases; junction bases not matched to a gene: 9. From germline, CDR1 is SNHLY and CDR2 FYNNEI. The CDR3 sequence is 14 residues long. In DNA, the CDR3 is TGTGCCAGCGGACCCGGGACAGGGAGGGAGACCCAGTACTTC. It codes for CASGPGTGRETQYF.

This sequence joins TRBV4-3 and TRBJ2-7; a weak D match, TRBD1 (5 bases). Germline V gene lookup returns CDR1 LGHNA and CDR2 YSLEER. The CDR3 is made up of 15 amino acids. V lost 0 bases to trimming and J lost 3 bases, with 12 bases between them. The CDR3 nucleotides read TGCGCCAGCAGCCAAGATTTGGAAGGGGACTACGAGCAGTACTTC. Protein sequence: CASSQDLEGDYEQYF.

The chain employs TRBV4-1 and TRBJ2-5; the match to TRBD1 covers 9 bases. Trimming took 4 bases from V and 4 from J; bases not matched to a gene: 10. The CDR3 sequence is 16 residues long. Germline V gene data show CDR1 as MGHRA and CDR2 as YSYEKL. DNA of the CDR3: TGCGCCAGCAGCCCGAAACAGGGGGCCGGAGGAGAGACCCAGTACTTC. This encodes CASSPKQGAGGETQYF.

This clone has a handful of counts. The chain has TRBV5-1 and TRBJ1-6; a possible D gene is TRBD1 (6 bases). Germline CDR1 is SGHRS and CDR2 is YFSETQ. CDR3 length: 15 amino acids. The germline V and J ends were trimmed by 4 bases and 7 bases, with 15 bases remaining between them. As DNA, the CDR3 is TGCGCCAGCAGCCAAGGGGGGATAAGCAATTCACCCCTCCACTTT. It encodes CASSQGGISNSPLHF.